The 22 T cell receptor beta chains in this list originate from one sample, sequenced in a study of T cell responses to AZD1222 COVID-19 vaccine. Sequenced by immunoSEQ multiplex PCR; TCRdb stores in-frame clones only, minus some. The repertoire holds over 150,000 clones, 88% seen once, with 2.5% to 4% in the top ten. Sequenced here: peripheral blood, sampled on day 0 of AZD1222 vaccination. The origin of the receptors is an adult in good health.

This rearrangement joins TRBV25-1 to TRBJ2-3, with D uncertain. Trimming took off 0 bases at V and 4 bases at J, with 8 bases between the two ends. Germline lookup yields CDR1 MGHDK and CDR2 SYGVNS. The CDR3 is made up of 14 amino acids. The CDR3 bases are TGTGCCAGCAGTGAATATCCCCTATCAGATACGCAGTATTTT. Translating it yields CASSEYPLSDTQYF.

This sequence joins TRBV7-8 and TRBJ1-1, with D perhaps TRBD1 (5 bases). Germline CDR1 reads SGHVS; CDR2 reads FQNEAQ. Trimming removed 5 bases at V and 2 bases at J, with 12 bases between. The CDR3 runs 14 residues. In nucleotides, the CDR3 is TGTGCCAGCAGCCACGGGACGGCAAACACTGAAGCTTTCTTT. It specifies CASSHGTANTEAFF. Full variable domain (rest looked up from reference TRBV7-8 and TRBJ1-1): GAGVSQSPRYKVAKRGQDVALRCDPISGHVSLFWYQQALGQGPEFLTYFQNEAQLDKSGLPSDRFFAERPEGSVSTLKIQRTQQEDSAVYLCASSHGTANTEAFFGQGTRLTVV.

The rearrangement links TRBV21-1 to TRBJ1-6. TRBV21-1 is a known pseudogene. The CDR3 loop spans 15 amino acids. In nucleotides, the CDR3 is TGTGCCAGCCGATGTGAGCGGAATAATAATTCACCCCTCCACTTT. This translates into CASRCERNNNSPLHF.

The CDR3, as DNA: TGTGCCAGCAGTTCCCGACTAGCAGGGTACGAGCAGTACTTC. Its translation: CASSSRLAGYEQYF. V gene TRBV27 combines with J gene TRBJ2-7; 7 bases map to TRBD2. J was trimmed by 4 bases and V by 4 bases; bases with no gene match: 7. CDR1 MNHEY and CDR2 SMNVEV come from the germline V gene (reference sequence). The CDR3 contains 14 residues.

The CDR3 nucleotides read TGTGCCAGCAGGGGTTTGGGGGGACGAGAAAAACTGTTTTTT. Its protein product is CASRGLGGREKLFF. V and J are TRBV6-5 and TRBJ1-4, with D tentatively TRBD1 (5 bases). The CDR3 covers 14 residues. Trimming took 6 bases from V and 8 from J, leaving 16 bases between them. The V gene's germline CDR1 is MNHEY and CDR2 SVGAGI.

The CDR3 protein is CASTQDGSSYEQYF. Here the CDR3 DNA reads TGCGCCAGCACTCAAGATGGGAGCTCCTACGAGCAGTACTTC. V usage is TRBV5-1 and J usage is TRBJ2-7; D is possibly TRBD2 (5 bases). The V end was cut by 6 bases, the J end by 0 bases, with 13 bases between. The CDR3 covers 14 residues. Germline values: CDR1 SGHRS, CDR2 YFSETQ.

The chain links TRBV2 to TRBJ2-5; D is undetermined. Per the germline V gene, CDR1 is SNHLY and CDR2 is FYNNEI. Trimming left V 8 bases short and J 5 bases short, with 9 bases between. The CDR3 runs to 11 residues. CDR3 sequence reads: CASDPGETQYF. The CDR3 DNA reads TGTGCCAGCGACCCCGGGGAGACCCAGTACTTC.

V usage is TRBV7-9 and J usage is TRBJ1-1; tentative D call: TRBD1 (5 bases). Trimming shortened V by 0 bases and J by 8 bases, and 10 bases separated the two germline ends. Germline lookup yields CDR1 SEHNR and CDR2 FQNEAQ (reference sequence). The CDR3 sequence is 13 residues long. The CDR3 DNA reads TGTGCCAGCAGCTTAGCGGATGGGGACGAAGCTTTCTTT. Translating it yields CASSLADGDEAFF.

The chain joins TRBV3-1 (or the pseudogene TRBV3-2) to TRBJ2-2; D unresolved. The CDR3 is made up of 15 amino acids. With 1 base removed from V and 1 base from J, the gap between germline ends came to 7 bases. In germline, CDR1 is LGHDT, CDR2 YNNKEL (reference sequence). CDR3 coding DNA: TGTGCCAGCAGCCAAGGGGCAGAGAACACCGGGGAGCTGTTTTTT. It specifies CASSQGAENTGELFF.

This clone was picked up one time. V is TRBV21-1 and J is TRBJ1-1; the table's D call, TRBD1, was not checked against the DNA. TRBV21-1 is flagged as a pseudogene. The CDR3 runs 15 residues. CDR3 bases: TGTGCCAGCAGCCGCGGAACAGGGGAGAACACTGAAGCTTTCTTT. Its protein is CASSRGTGENTEAFF.

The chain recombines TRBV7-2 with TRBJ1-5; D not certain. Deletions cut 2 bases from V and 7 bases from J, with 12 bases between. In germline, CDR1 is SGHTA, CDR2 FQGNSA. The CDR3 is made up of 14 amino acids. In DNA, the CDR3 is TGTGCCAGCAGCTTAAGGTCAGAGGCCCAGCCCCAGCATTTT. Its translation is CASSLRSEAQPQHF.

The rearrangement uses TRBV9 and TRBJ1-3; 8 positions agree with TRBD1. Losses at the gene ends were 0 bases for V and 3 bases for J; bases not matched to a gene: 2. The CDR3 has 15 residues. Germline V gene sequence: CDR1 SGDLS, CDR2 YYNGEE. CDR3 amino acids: CASSVAGTGGNTIYF. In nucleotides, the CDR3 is TGTGCCAGCAGCGTAGCGGGGACAGGTGGAAACACCATATATTTT.

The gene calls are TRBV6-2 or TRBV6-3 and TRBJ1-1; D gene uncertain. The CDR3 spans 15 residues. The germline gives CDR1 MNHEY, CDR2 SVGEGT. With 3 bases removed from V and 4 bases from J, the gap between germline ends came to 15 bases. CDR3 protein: CASSYGISVGTEAFF. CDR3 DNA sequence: TGTGCCAGCAGTTATGGGATTTCCGTGGGCACTGAAGCTTTCTTT.

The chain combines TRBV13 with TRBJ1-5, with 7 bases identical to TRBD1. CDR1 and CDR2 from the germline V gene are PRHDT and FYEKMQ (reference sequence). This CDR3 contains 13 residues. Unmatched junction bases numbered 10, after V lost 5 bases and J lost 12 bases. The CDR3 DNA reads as TGTGCCAGCAGCGGTGGGACAGACAGCTTCCAGCATTTT. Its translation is CASSGGTDSFQHF.

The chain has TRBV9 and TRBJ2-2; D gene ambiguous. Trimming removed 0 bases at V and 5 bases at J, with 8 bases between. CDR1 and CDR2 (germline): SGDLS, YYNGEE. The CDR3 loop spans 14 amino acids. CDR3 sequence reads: CASSVGVGTGELFF. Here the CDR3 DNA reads TGTGCCAGCAGCGTAGGGGTTGGGACCGGGGAGCTGTTTTTT.

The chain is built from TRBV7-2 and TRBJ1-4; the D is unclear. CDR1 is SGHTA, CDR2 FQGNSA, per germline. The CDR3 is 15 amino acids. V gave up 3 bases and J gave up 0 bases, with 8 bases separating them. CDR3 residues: CASSFGDTTNEKLFF. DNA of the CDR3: TGTGCCAGCAGCTTTGGAGACACAACTAATGAAAAACTGTTTTTT. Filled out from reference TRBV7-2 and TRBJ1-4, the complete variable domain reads GAGVSQSPSNKVTEKGKDVELRCDPISGHTALYWYRQSLGQGLEFLIYFQGNSAPDKSGLPSDRFSAERTGGSVSTLTIQRTQQEDSAVYLCASSFGDTTNEKLFFGSGTQLSVL.

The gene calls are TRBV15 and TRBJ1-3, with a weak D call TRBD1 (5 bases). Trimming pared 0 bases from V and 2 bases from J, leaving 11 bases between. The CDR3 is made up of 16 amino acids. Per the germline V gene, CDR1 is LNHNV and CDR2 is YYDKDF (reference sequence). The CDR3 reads CATSRDLVTAGNTIYF. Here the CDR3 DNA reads TGTGCCACCAGCAGAGATCTCGTGACAGCTGGAAACACCATATATTTT.

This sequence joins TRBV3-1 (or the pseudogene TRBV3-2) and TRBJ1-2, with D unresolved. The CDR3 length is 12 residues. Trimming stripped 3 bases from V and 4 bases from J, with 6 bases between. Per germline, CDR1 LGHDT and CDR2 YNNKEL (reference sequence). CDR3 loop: CASSQEVYGYTF. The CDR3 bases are TGTGCCAGCAGCCAGGAGGTCTATGGCTACACCTTC.

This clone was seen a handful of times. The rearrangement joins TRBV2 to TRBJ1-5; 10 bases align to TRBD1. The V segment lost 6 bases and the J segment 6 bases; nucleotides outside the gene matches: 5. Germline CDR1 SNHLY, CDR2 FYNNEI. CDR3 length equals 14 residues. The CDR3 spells CASSLGQGIQPQHF. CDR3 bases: TGTGCCAGCAGCCTGGGACAGGGGATTCAGCCCCAGCATTTT. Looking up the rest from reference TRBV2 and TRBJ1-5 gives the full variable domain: EPEVTQTPSHQVTQMGQEVILRCVPISNHLYFYWYRQILGQKVEFLVSFYNNEISEKSEIFDDQFSVERPDGSNFTLKIRSTKLEDSAMYFCASSLGQGIQPQHFGDGTRLSIL.

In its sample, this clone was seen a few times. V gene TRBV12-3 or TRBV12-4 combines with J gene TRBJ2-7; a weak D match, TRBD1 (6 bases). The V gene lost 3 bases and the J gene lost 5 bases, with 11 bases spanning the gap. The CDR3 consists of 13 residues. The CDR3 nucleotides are TGTGCCAGCAGTTTCGACAGGCGTCACGAGCAGTACTTC. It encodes CASSFDRRHEQYF.

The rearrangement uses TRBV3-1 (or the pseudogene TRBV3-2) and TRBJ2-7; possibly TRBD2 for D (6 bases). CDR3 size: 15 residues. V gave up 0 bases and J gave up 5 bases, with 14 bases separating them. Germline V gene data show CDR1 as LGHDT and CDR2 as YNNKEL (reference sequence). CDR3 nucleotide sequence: TGTGCCAGCAGCCAAGAATCGGGGGTGAGGGACGAGCAGTACTTC. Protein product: CASSQESGVRDEQYF.

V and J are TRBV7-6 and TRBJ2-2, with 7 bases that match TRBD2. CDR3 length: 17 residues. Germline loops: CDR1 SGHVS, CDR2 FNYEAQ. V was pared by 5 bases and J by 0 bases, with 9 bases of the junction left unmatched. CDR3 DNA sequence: TGTGCCAGCAGCCCGCGCGGCGGGGGTTCGAACACCGGGGAGCTGTTTTTT. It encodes CASSPRGGGSNTGELFF.